These T cell receptor beta chains were read from a single sample in a study of blood T cell repertoires in COVID-19. Some clones are missing from TCRdb's copy, which holds only in-frame ones; the method was immunoSEQ multiplex PCR. The sample includes just over 300,000 clones, about nine tenths of them seen just once. The material sequenced was peripheral blood. The receptors derive from a woman in her 30s with COVID-19, enrolled during active disease. CDR3s include the opening cysteine and the closing phenylalanine or tryptophan. Each record gives: V gene, J gene, D gene, CDR3 protein. The D gene is left open where the match is weak.

TRBV4-1	TRBJ2-1	NA	CASSQDVRRRWDEQFF
TRBV9	TRBJ2-5	TRBD2	CASSVERAREETQYF
TRBV30	TRBJ1-5	NA	CAWSVLSNQPQHF
TRBV2	TRBJ1-1	TRBD1	CASSSGQGRRNTEAFF
TRBV6-5	TRBJ1-5	NA	CASSYVRGNQPQHF
TRBV6-1	TRBJ1-2	NA	CASSELLYGYTF
TRBV5-1	TRBJ1-1	TRBD1	CASSRTGVTLDTEAFF
TRBV7-2	TRBJ1-2	TRBD1	CASRQKPGTEHYGYTF
TRBV7-3	TRBJ1-2	NA	CASSPTSDSNYGYTF
TRBV6-5	TRBJ1-3	NA	CASSRGGNGNTIYF
TRBV2	TRBJ2-5	NA	CASSAYAGEETQYF
TRBV2	TRBJ1-6	TRBD1	CASTTRDREDSPLHF
TRBV14	TRBJ2-4	TRBD1	CASSQEGQGASKNIQYF
TRBV10-3	TRBJ2-1	TRBD1	CAISPGQGSDNEQFF
TRBV7-3	TRBJ2-1	TRBD2	CASSLGSGGFDNEQFF
TRBV28	TRBJ2-1	TRBD2	CASTRTSGGYNEQFF
TRBV29-1	TRBJ1-2	NA	CSVDVRDGYTF
TRBV6-4	TRBJ2-3	TRBD1	CASSDSTGGPDTQYF
TRBV3-1/TRBV3-2	TRBJ1-5	NA	CASSQDLNQPQHF
TRBV12-3/TRBV12-4	TRBJ2-1	NA	CASSPNTEQFF
TRBV11-2	TRBJ1-1	NA	CASSYPGHITEAFF
TRBV5-5	TRBJ2-3	TRBD2	CASSFSGGTDTQYF
TRBV3-1/TRBV3-2	TRBJ2-5	TRBD2	CASSPKSRGTSNHPETQYF
TRBV7-2	TRBJ1-3	NA	CASSLGSRVGNTIYF
TRBV19	TRBJ1-6	TRBD1	CASSSRDRGGSPLHF
TRBV10-3	TRBJ1-1	NA	CAIGQGLTEAFF
TRBV5-5	TRBJ1-6	TRBD1	CASSLDRGNSPLHF
TRBV7-2	TRBJ1-1	NA	CASSLQGFRAFF
TRBV5-4	TRBJ2-3	NA	CASSSSGLDTQYF
TRBV5-5	TRBJ1-2	TRBD1	CASRAAGTENYGYTF
TRBV5-1	TRBJ2-1	TRBD2	CASSPGLAGGTIFNEQFF
TRBV20-1	TRBJ1-5	NA	CSASSRGNQPQHF
TRBV19	TRBJ1-6	TRBD1	CASSWTGRSSYNSPLHF
TRBV14	TRBJ2-2	TRBD2	CASSEVAGVDTGELFF
TRBV28	TRBJ2-5	TRBD1	CASSPRTGGFETQYF
TRBV19	TRBJ1-2	TRBD1	CASSTGGGYGYTF
TRBV28	TRBJ1-2	NA	CASTGWMGDYGYTF
TRBV7-3	TRBJ2-1	NA	CASSYAPRVTNEQFF
TRBV11-2	TRBJ1-2	NA	CASSLGRRARGYTF
TRBV9	TRBJ2-1	NA	CASSVSLDEQFF
TRBV7-9	TRBJ1-1	TRBD1	CASSLQGARDAMNTEAFF
TRBV9	TRBJ1-5	TRBD1	CASSAGQTSNQPQHF
TRBV30	TRBJ1-2	NA	CAWSVLLGYTF
TRBV18	TRBJ2-1	TRBD1	CASSPLGTGTYNEQFF
TRBV27	TRBJ1-1	NA	CASSLSESGDPAFF
TRBV6-6	TRBJ1-5	NA	CASSLGLNQPQHF
TRBV6-1	TRBJ2-3	NA	CASSETPPGDYTDTQYF
TRBV28	TRBJ1-1	TRBD1	CASSLTGALDAFF